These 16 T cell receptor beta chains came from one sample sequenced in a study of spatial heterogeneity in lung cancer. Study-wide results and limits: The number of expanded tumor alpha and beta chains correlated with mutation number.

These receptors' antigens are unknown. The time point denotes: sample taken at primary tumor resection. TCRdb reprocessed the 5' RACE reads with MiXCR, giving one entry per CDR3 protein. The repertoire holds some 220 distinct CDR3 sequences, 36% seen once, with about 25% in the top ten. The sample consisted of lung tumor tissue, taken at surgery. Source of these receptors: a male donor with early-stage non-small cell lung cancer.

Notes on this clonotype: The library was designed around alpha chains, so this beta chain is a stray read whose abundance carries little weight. The CDR3 DNA follows: TGTGCCAGCAGCTTGGTCGGACAGAAGGGGGCCTACGAGCAGTACTTC. Residues: CASSLVGQKGAYEQYF. The genes are TRBV5-4 and TRBJ2-7; weak D call: TRBD1 (6 bases). The V gene lost 0 bases and the J gene lost 2 bases, with 15 bases spanning the gap. This CDR3 region has 16 residues. Germline V gene data show CDR1 as SGHNT and CDR2 as YYREEE (reference sequence).

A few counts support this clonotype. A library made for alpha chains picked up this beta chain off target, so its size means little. CDR3 in DNA: TGTGCCAGCAGTAAAGGCGGGGAGCTGTTTTTT. This translates into CASSKGGELFF. The chain recombines TRBV27 with TRBJ2-2; D is ambiguous. Trimming removed 5 bases from V and 7 bases from J, with 5 bases in between. CDR3 length equals 11 residues. CDR1 and CDR2 (germline): MNHEY, SMNVEV (reference sequence).

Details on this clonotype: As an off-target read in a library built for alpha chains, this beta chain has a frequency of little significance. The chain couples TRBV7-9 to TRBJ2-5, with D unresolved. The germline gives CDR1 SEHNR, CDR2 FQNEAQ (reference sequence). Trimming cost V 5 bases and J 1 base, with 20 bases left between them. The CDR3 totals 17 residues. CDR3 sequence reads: CASSVPGPQKAQETQYF. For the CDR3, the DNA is TGTGCCAGCAGCGTACCCGGCCCCCAAAAGGCCCAAGAGACCCAGTACTTC.

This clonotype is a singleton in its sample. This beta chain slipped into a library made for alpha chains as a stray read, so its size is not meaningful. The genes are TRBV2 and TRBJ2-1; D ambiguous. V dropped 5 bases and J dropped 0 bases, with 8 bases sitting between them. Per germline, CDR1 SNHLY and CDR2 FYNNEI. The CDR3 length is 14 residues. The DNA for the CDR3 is TGTGCCAGCAGTCAATCCAGCTCCTACAATGAGCAGTTCTTC. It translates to CASSQSSSYNEQFF.

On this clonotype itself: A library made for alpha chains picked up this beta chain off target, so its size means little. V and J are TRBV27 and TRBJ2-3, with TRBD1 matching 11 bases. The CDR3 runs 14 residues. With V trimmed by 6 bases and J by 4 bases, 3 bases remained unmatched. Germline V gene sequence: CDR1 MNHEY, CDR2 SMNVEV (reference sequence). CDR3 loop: CASSVGQGADTQYF. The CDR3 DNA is TGTGCCAGCAGCGTGGGACAGGGGGCAGATACGCAGTATTTT.

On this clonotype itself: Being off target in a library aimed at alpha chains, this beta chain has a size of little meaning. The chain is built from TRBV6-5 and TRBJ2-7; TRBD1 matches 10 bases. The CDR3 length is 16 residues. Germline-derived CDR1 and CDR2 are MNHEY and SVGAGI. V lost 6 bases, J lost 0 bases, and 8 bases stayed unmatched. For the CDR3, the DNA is TGTGCCAGCAGGAGAGGCCGGGACAGGGGCTCCTACGAGCAGTACTTC. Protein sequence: CASRRGRDRGSYEQYF.

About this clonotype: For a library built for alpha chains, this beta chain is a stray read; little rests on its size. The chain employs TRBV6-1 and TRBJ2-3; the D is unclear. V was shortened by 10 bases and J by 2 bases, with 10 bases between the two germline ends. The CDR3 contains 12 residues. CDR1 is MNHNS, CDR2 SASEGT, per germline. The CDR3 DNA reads TGTGCCATCACCACAGTCACAGATACGCAGTATTTT. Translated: CAITTVTDTQYF.

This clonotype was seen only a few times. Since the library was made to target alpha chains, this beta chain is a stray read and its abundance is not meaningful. The CDR3 DNA is TGTGCCAGTAGTATAGTTGGCACAGATACGCAGTATTTT. Translated, it gives CASSIVGTDTQYF. This rearrangement joins TRBV19 to TRBJ2-3; no clear D gene. The CDR3 extends over 13 amino acids. Germline V lookup: CDR1 LNHDA, CDR2 SQIVND (reference sequence). V was cut by 1 base and J by 1 base, with 3 bases left in between.

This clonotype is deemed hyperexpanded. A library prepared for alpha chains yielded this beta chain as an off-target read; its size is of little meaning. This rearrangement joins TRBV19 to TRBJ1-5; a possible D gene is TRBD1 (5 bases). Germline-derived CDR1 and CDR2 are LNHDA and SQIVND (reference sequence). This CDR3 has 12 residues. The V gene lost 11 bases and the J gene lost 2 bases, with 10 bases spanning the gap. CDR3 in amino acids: CAGGDGNQPQHF. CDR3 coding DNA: TGTGCCGGGGGGGACGGCAATCAGCCCCAGCATTTT.

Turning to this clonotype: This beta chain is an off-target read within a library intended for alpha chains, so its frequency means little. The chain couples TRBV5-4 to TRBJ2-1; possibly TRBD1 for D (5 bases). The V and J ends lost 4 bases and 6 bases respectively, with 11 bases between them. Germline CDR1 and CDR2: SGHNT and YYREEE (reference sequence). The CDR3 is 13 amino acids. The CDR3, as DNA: TGTGCCAGCAGCAAAGGGGAAGGCAATGAGCAGTTCTTC. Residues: CASSKGEGNEQFF.

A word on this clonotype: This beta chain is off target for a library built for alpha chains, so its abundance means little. The CDR3 nucleotides are TGCAGTGCTAGGTCCGGGACCGAAACTGAGCAGTTCTTC. Its protein product is CSARSGTETEQFF. The gene calls are TRBV20-1 and TRBJ2-1, with D perhaps matching TRBD1 or TRBD2 (5 bases each). Trimming left V 3 bases short and J 9 bases short, with 15 bases between. The CDR3 has 13 amino acids. Germline CDR1 is DFQATT and CDR2 is SNEGSKA (reference sequence).

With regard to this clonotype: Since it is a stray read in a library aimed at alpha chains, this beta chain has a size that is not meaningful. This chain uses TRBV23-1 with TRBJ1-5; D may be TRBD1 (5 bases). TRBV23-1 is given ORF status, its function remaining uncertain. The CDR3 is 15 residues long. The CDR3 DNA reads TGCGCACCCCCCCTCGTTAGACAGCTCAATCAGCCCCAGCATTTT. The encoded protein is CAPPLVRQLNQPQHF.

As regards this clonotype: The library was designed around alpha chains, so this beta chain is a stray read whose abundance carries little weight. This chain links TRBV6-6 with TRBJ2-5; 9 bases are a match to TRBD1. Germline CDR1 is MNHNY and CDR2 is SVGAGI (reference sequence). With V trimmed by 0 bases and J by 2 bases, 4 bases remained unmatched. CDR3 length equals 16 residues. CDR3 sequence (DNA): TGTGCCAGCAGTTACTCCCCGACAGGGGGACAAGAGACCCAGTACTTC. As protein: CASSYSPTGGQETQYF.

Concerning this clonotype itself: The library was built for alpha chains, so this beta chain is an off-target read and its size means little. The DNA of the CDR3 is TGTGCCAGCAGCCCCCAGAGACACAACACCGGGGAGCTGTTTTTT. Protein product: CASSPQRHNTGELFF. The V and J genes are TRBV11-2 and TRBJ2-2; D is unresolved. This CDR3 contains 15 residues. Trimming took 5 bases from V and 2 from J, leaving 12 bases between them. Germline V gene lookup returns CDR1 SGHAT and CDR2 FQNNGV.

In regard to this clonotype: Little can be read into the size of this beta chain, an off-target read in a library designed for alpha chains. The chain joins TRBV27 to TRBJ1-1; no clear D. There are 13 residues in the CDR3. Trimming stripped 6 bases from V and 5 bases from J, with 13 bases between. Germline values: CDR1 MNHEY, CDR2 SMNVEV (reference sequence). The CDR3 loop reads CASRITRGTEAFF. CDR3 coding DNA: TGTGCCAGCAGGATAACTCGCGGGACTGAAGCTTTCTTT.

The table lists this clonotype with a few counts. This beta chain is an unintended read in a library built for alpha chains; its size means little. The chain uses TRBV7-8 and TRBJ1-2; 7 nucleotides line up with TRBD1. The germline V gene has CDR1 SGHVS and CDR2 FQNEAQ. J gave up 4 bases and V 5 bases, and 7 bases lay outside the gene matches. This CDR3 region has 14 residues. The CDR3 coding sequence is TGTGCCAGCAGCCTCGGGACAGAGTTCTATGGCTACACCTTC. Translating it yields CASSLGTEFYGYTF.